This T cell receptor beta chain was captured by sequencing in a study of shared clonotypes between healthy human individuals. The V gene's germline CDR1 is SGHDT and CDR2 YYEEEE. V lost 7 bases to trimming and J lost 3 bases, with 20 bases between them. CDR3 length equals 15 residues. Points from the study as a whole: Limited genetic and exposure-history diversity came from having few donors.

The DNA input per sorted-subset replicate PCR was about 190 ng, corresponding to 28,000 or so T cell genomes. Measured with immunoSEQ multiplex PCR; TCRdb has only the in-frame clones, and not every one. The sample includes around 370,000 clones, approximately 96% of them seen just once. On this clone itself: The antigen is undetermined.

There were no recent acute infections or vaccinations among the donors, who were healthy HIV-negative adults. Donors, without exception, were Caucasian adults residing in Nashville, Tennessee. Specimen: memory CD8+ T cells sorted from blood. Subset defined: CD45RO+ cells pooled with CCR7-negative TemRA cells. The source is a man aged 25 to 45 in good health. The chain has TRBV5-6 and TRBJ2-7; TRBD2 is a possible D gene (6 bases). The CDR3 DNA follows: TGTGCCAGCTCATTGGGGAGCGGGTCCAACTACGAGCAGTACTTC. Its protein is CASSLGSGSNYEQYF. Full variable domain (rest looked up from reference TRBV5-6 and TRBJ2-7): DAGVTQSPTHLIKTRGQQVTLRCSPKSGHDTVSWYQQALGQGPQFIFQYYEEEERQRGNFPDRFSGHQFPNYSSELNVNALLLGDSALYLCASSLGSGSNYEQYFGPGTRLTVT.